This T cell receptor beta chain was found in a study of blood T cell repertoires in COVID-19. Study details: Nucleic acid was either cDNA or gDNA, and it came from T cells, B-cell-depleted T cells, or PBMCs.

In the study's own analysis: Nucleated cell number was recorded as an estimate derived from reference gene primer amplification. Produced via immunoSEQ multiplex PCR; TCRdb's table is partial and in-frame only. The V and J calls and clone size are taken from that table; D and trimming were inferred from the DNA. The profile shows 500,000 or so clones, approximately 90% of them singletons. Ages ranged from about 18 to 89 years, with residence in about two dozen US areas. Each participant's cohort was designated according to participant-reported clinical history. With regard to this clone: This sample includes further DNA sequences coding for the same CDR3.

This CDR3 is built from 14 residues. Germline V gives CDR1 SGHRS, CDR2 YFSETQ. Trimming removed 3 bases from V and 4 bases from J; junction bases left unmatched: 6. V gene TRBV5-1 combines with J gene TRBJ1-1; 7 nucleotides agree with TRBD1. The TCR was taken from a woman between 18 and 29 years old who had recovered from COVID-19. Material for sequencing was PBMCs or T cells enriched from blood (not recorded which). The CDR3 DNA is TGCGCCAGCAGCTCCCGGGACAGAGGCACTGAAGCTTTCTTT. Encoded protein: CASSSRDRGTEAFF.